Each of the 26 T cell receptor beta chains below was sequenced from the same sample in a study of neurological immune-mediated disorders. Each CDR3 protein gets one entry after TCRdb re-called the 5' RACE reads with MiXCR. The table lists some 53,000 distinct CDR3 sequences, around 17% of them singletons, with roughly 4% in the top ten. Specimen: PBMCs. The receptor set was obtained from a man in his fifties or sixties in good health.

This clonotype was seen repeatedly, ten times or more. V usage is TRBV20-1 and J usage is TRBJ2-2, with 15 bases fitting TRBD2. This CDR3 has 17 amino acids. Germline V gives CDR1 DFQATT, CDR2 SNEGSKA (reference sequence). Trimming at V came to 3 bases and at J to 5 bases, leaving 7 bases not matched to a gene. The CDR3 protein is CSARHRTSGRGTGELFF. As DNA, the CDR3 is TGCAGTGCTAGGCACCGGACTAGCGGGAGGGGAACCGGGGAGCTGTTTTTT.

This clonotype was counted ten times or more. The rearrangement joins TRBV6-5 to TRBJ1-5; D is uncertain. CDR1 and CDR2 (germline): MNHEY, SVGAGI. The V and J ends lost 2 bases and 5 bases respectively, with 13 bases between them. This CDR3 has 15 residues. The CDR3 sequence: CASSYRAGGHQPQHF. In DNA form, the CDR3 reads TGTGCCAGCAGTTACCGGGCAGGTGGGCATCAGCCCCAGCATTTT.

This clonotype was found many times. The genes are TRBV11-3 and TRBJ2-5; the match to TRBD1 covers 10 bases. The CDR3 loop spans 15 amino acids. The V and J ends lost 4 bases and 5 bases, in that order; junction bases with no gene match: 7. From germline, CDR1 is SGHNT and CDR2 YENEEA. The CDR3 DNA sequence: TGTGCCAGCAGCTCAGGGGACAGGGGCGTGGAGACCCAGTACTTC. Protein product: CASSSGDRGVETQYF. Based on the CDR3 plus reference TRBV11-3 and TRBJ2-5, the full variable domain is EAGVVQSPRYKIIEKKQPVAFWCNPISGHNTLYWYLQNLGQGPELLIRYENEEAVDDSQLPKDRFSAERLKGVDSTLKIQPAELGDSAVYLCASSSGDRGVETQYFGPGTRLLVL.

This clonotype showed up many times. The gene calls are TRBV12-3 or TRBV12-4 and TRBJ1-4; D not certain. The CDR3 has 13 amino acids. V shed 5 bases and J shed 0 bases, with 4 bases lying between them. The CDR3 spells CASSQATNEKLFF. CDR3 sequence (DNA): TGTGCCAGCAGTCAAGCAACTAATGAAAAACTGTTTTTT.

The sample holds many counts of this clonotype. The chain has TRBV29-1 and TRBJ2-2; 8 bases align to TRBD2. Germline V CDR1 and CDR2: SQVTM, ANQGSEA. This CDR3 has 13 residues. Trimming cost V 8 bases and J 7 bases; bases outside gene matches: 9. CDR3 sequence: CSILAGSNGELFF. CDR3 nucleotide sequence: TGCAGCATCCTAGCGGGTAGTAACGGGGAGCTGTTTTTT.

This clonotype was observed many times. This chain connects TRBV15 to TRBJ2-3; TRBD1 agrees at 8 bases. Germline assignment: CDR1 LNHNV and CDR2 YYDKDF (reference sequence). The CDR3 length is 15 residues. The ends lost 5 bases at V and 3 bases at J; junction bases unmatched: 7. Written as DNA, the CDR3 is TGTGCCACCAGCCCCCGGGACAGGAAAACAGATACGCAGTATTTT. Amino acid sequence: CATSPRDRKTDTQYF.

This clonotype has a count of ten or more. V usage is TRBV7-6 and J usage is TRBJ2-1; 8 nucleotides agree with TRBD2. Trimming at V came to 5 bases and at J to 8 bases, leaving 14 bases not matched to a gene. The length of the CDR3 is 16 residues. Germline V lookup: CDR1 SGHVS, CDR2 FNYEAQ. In nucleotides, the CDR3 is TGTGCCAGCAGCCTGAACTACGGCGGGAGGCCCCATGAGCAGTTCTTC. This gives the protein CASSLNYGGRPHEQFF.

This clonotype was seen ten or more times. The DNA of the CDR3 is TGCAGTGCCCTGAAACTAGCGGGAGTTGTCTATGAGCAGTTCTTC. It yields the protein CSALKLAGVVYEQFF. This chain connects TRBV20-1 to TRBJ2-1; 11 nucleotides line up with TRBD2. Losses at the gene ends were 6 bases for V and 8 bases for J; bases not matched to a gene: 12. Germline V gene sequence: CDR1 DFQATT, CDR2 SNEGSKA (reference sequence). The CDR3 has 15 residues.

At least ten counts were recorded for this clonotype. The chain joins TRBV27 to TRBJ2-7, with D uncertain. There are 14 residues in the CDR3. Germline V CDR1 and CDR2: MNHEY, SMNVEV (reference sequence). V lost 1 base and J lost 3, with 10 bases in between. The CDR3 coding sequence is TGTGCCAGCAGTTTATTTGGGGTAAACTACGAGCAGTACTTC. It yields the protein CASSLFGVNYEQYF.

This clonotype was seen ten or more times. The V gene is TRBV5-1, the J gene TRBJ2-7, with unresolved D. The V end was cut by 0 bases, the J end by 2 bases, with 9 bases between. Germline V gene sequence: CDR1 SGHRS, CDR2 YFSETQ. The CDR3 covers 14 residues. CDR3 DNA sequence: TGCGCCAGCAGCTTGGACTCAGGAGCCTACGAGCAGTACTTC. Its translation is CASSLDSGAYEQYF. The full variable domain, its missing parts supplied by reference TRBV5-1 and TRBJ2-7, is KAGVTQTPRYLIKTRGQQVTLSCSPISGHRSVSWYQQTPGQGLQFLFEYFSETQRNKGNFPGRFSGRQFSNSRSEMNVSTLELGDSALYLCASSLDSGAYEQYFGPGTRLTVT.

In this sample, this clonotype turned up many times. This chain uses TRBV20-1 with TRBJ2-5; 12 bases map to TRBD2. CDR1 is DFQATT and CDR2 is SNEGSKA in the germline V gene (reference sequence). This CDR3 comprises 16 residues. The trim removed 2 bases at V and 2 bases at J, leaving 6 bases unmatched. Here the CDR3 DNA reads TGCAGTGCTAGACCAACTAGCGGGAGGAATCAAGAGACCCAGTACTTC. This translates into CSARPTSGRNQETQYF.

Ten or more counts support this clonotype. The chain has TRBV4-2 and TRBJ1-1, with no clear D. The germline V and J ends were trimmed by 1 base and 3 bases, with 12 bases remaining between them. CDR3 size: 15 residues. Per germline, CDR1 LGHNA and CDR2 YNFKEQ. CDR3 sequence: CASSQGLNEYTEAFF. As DNA, the CDR3 is TGTGCCAGCAGCCAAGGTTTGAACGAATACACTGAAGCTTTCTTT.

This clonotype has at least ten counts. The genes are TRBV28 and TRBJ2-7, with 7 bases fitting TRBD2. Germline V gene sequence: CDR1 MDHEN, CDR2 SYDVKM. The junction had 15 bases not matched to a gene; V was cut back by 3 bases and J by 4 bases. This CDR3 region has 17 residues. CDR3 DNA sequence: TGTGCCAGCAGTTTTATTACCCGGGGGGACCTAACATACGAGCAGTACTTC. Protein sequence: CASSFITRGDLTYEQYF.

This clonotype was detected ten times or more. CDR3 coding DNA: TGTGCCAGCAGCCAAGGAATTAGCGGGAGATTCTACGAGCAGTACTTC. Its protein is CASSQGISGRFYEQYF. The chain recombines TRBV3-1 with TRBJ2-7; 9 bases agree with TRBD2. The length of the CDR3 is 16 residues. The germline CDR1 and CDR2 sequences are LGHDT and YNNKEL (reference sequence). J lost 3 bases, V lost 1 base, and 7 bases had no gene match.

At least ten counts were recorded for this clonotype. This chain connects TRBV9 to TRBJ2-7, with 11 bases matching TRBD1. Germline assignment: CDR1 SGDLS and CDR2 YYNGEE. This CDR3 contains 16 residues. Losses at the gene ends were 4 bases for V and 2 bases for J; bases not matched to a gene: 8. The CDR3 region is CASSPPAGQGAYEQYF. CDR3 nucleotides: TGTGCCAGCAGCCCCCCTGCGGGACAGGGGGCCTACGAGCAGTACTTC.

This clonotype has at least ten counts. The J gene is TRBJ2-7, the V gene TRBV7-2; 9 positions match TRBD1. Per germline, CDR1 SGHTA and CDR2 FQGNSA. This CDR3 spans 14 amino acids. J was trimmed by 5 bases and V by 5 bases; bases with no gene match: 7. The CDR3 DNA follows: TGTGCCAGCAGCCTTTTCGGACAGGGGAACGAGCAGTACTTC. It is translated as CASSLFGQGNEQYF.

The rearrangement links TRBV5-5 to TRBJ2-5, with D maybe TRBD2 (6 bases). CDR3 size: 16 residues. The ends were cut back, 0 bases at V and 2 bases at J, with 14 bases in the middle. CDR1 and CDR2 from the germline V gene are SGHKS and YYEKEE (reference sequence). CDR3 sequence: CASSLGAGINQETQYF. CDR3 DNA: TGTGCCAGCAGCTTGGGGGCGGGAATCAATCAAGAGACCCAGTACTTC.

The table lists this clonotype with many counts. This chain connects TRBV20-1 to TRBJ2-3, with TRBD2 identical over 10 bases. From germline, CDR1 is DFQATT and CDR2 SNEGSKA (reference sequence). This CDR3 has 16 residues. The trim removed 3 bases at V and 4 bases at J, leaving 10 bases unmatched. The CDR3 loop is CSASRLAGDPPDTQYF. The CDR3 DNA follows: TGCAGTGCTAGCCGGCTAGCGGGAGATCCCCCAGATACGCAGTATTTT.

This clonotype was found many times. V gene TRBV15 combines with J gene TRBJ2-1; D is perhaps TRBD2 (6 bases). V lost 5 bases and J lost 8, with 16 bases in between. The CDR3 loop spans 14 amino acids. Germline CDR1 and CDR2: LNHNV and YYDKDF (reference sequence). CDR3 sequence: CATSVPGLRDEQFF. In DNA, the CDR3 is TGTGCCACCAGCGTACCGGGACTCCGCGATGAGCAGTTCTTC. Using reference TRBV15 and TRBJ2-1 for the parts outside the CDR3, the full variable domain is DAMVIQNPRYQVTQFGKPVTLSCSQTLNHNVMYWYQQKSSQAPKLLFHYYDKDFNNEADTPDNFQSRRPNTSFCFLDIRSPGLGDTAMYLCATSVPGLRDEQFFGPGTRLTVL.

This clonotype has at least ten counts. This chain joins TRBV11-2 and TRBJ2-1; 9 nucleotides match TRBD2. Germline trimming cut 5 bases from V and 6 bases from J; bases unmatched to any gene: 8. This CDR3 comprises 15 residues. CDR1 and CDR2 (germline): SGHAT, FQNNGV. Written as DNA, the CDR3 is TGTGCCAGCAGCCCATTCCTAGCGGGAAGCAATGAGCAGTTCTTC. Translating it yields CASSPFLAGSNEQFF. The whole variable domain, remainder taken from reference TRBV11-2 and TRBJ2-1, is EAGVAQSPRYKIIEKRQSVAFWCNPISGHATLYWYQQILGQGPKLLIQFQNNGVVDDSQLPKDRFSAERLKGVDSTLKIQPAKLEDSAVYLCASSPFLAGSNEQFFGPGTRLTVL.

This clonotype was picked up many times. The V and J genes are TRBV5-6 and TRBJ1-1; D remains ambiguous. The CDR3 has 14 amino acids. Trimming shortened V by 0 bases and J by 7 bases, and 13 bases separated the two germline ends. In germline, CDR1 is SGHDT, CDR2 YYEEEE. The CDR3 here is CASSLGGPALEAFF. The CDR3 DNA is TGTGCCAGCAGCTTGGGAGGACCTGCGCTTGAAGCTTTCTTT. The full variable domain, its missing parts supplied by reference TRBV5-6 and TRBJ1-1, is DAGVTQSPTHLIKTRGQQVTLRCSPKSGHDTVSWYQQALGQGPQFIFQYYEEEERQRGNFPDRFSGHQFPNYSSELNVNALLLGDSALYLCASSLGGPALEAFFGQGTRLTVV.

The V and J genes are TRBV5-1 and TRBJ2-2, with D hard to call. The ends were cut back, 1 base at V and 7 bases at J, with 11 bases in the middle. CDR1 SGHRS and CDR2 YFSETQ come from the germline V gene. This CDR3 is built from 14 residues. The CDR3 bases are TGCGCCAGCAGCTTGTCGGTAGCCATCGGGGAGCTGTTTTTT. Protein sequence: CASSLSVAIGELFF.

This clonotype was seen ten or more times. The chain carries TRBV5-5 and TRBJ1-4; unclear D gene. Per the germline V gene, CDR1 is SGHKS and CDR2 is YYEKEE (reference sequence). The CDR3 loop spans 16 amino acids. Trimming left V 0 bases short and J 1 base short, with 10 bases between. The CDR3: CASSLAEGVTNEKLFF. The CDR3 DNA is TGTGCCAGCAGCTTGGCCGAGGGTGTAACTAATGAAAAACTGTTTTTT.

Many counts were recorded for this clonotype. This chain joins TRBV6-1 and TRBJ2-7; tentative D call: TRBD1 (6 bases). Germline loops: CDR1 MNHNS, CDR2 SASEGT. V was pared by 7 bases and J by 3 bases, with 13 bases between. This CDR3 region has 13 residues. The CDR3 DNA follows: TGTGCCAGCAATGTGGACAGTTTCTACGAGCAGTACTTC. This codes for CASNVDSFYEQYF.

This clonotype was counted many times. V usage is TRBV5-1 and J usage is TRBJ2-3; D not resolved. The CDR3 runs to 12 residues. Germline CDR1 and CDR2: SGHRS and YFSETQ. V dropped 4 bases and J dropped 1 base, with 4 bases sitting between them. CDR3 residues: CASSHGTDTQYF. In nucleotides, the CDR3 is TGCGCCAGCAGCCACGGCACAGATACGCAGTATTTT. The full variable domain, with the rest looked up from reference TRBV5-1 and TRBJ2-3, is KAGVTQTPRYLIKTRGQQVTLSCSPISGHRSVSWYQQTPGQGLQFLFEYFSETQRNKGNFPGRFSGRQFSNSRSEMNVSTLELGDSALYLCASSHGTDTQYFGPGTRLTVL.

Many counts were recorded for this clonotype. The chain combines TRBV29-1 with TRBJ2-2; 8 nucleotides agree with TRBD2. The CDR3 is made up of 13 amino acids. With 3 bases clipped from V and 8 bases from J, the junction kept 5 bases outside the gene matches. The germline gives CDR1 SQVTM, CDR2 ANQGSEA. The CDR3 loop is CSVDRAGVGELFF. CDR3 bases: TGCAGCGTTGACCGAGCGGGGGTAGGGGAGCTGTTTTTT.